Below, 2 T cell receptor beta chains from the same sample are listed, as sequenced in a study of blood T cell repertoires in COVID-19. Generated by immunoSEQ multiplex PCR, the TCRdb table keeps only in-frame clones and is missing some. Here the sample spans 130,000 to 150,000 clones, 65% to 85% being singletons. Specimen: PBMCs or T cells enriched from blood (not recorded which). These receptors came from a woman in her forties or fifties who had been exposed to COVID-19.

V and J are TRBV10-3 and TRBJ2-7, with D possibly being TRBD2 (5 bases). Germline CDR1 and CDR2: ENHRY and SYGVKD. The V end lost 3 bases, the J end lost 3 bases, and 12 bases lay between the germline ends. The CDR3 covers 14 residues. CDR3 nucleotide sequence: TGTGCCATCAGTGACGGAGTCGGAGGCTACGAGCAGTACTTC. Protein: CAISDGVGGYEQYF.

The chain uses TRBV19 and TRBJ1-6; 7 nucleotides line up with TRBD1. The CDR3 runs 16 residues. V lost 1 base to trimming and J lost 9 bases; unmatched junction nucleotides: 9. Germline CDR1 is LNHDA and CDR2 is SQIVND (reference sequence). CDR3 sequence (DNA): TGTGCCAGTAGTATAGCTTCGGACAGGTCACTTTCACCCCTCCACTTT. Translation: CASSIASDRSLSPLHF.